The 26 T cell receptor beta chains listed next were all sequenced from one sample in a study of shared clonotypes between healthy human individuals. This table comes from immunoSEQ multiplex PCR, and its TCRdb copy is limited to in-frame clones, with some not included. The repertoire includes about half a million clones, roughly 80% of them detected once, and roughly 13% sits in the top ten. Material for sequencing was PBMCs. These TCRs come from a woman in her thirties or forties in good health. Some clones in this sample may be carry-over from other donors' samples.

V usage is TRBV11-2 and J usage is TRBJ2-3; perhaps D is TRBD1 or TRBD2 (5 bases each). V was shortened by 1 base and J by 1 base, with 12 bases between the two germline ends. CDR1 and CDR2 (germline): SGHAT, FQNNGV. The CDR3 runs to 16 residues. The CDR3 reads CASSLVYGDGTDTQYF. CDR3 nucleotides: TGTGCCAGCAGCTTAGTGTACGGGGACGGCACAGATACGCAGTATTTT. Full variable domain (missing parts from reference TRBV11-2 and TRBJ2-3): EAGVAQSPRYKIIEKRQSVAFWCNPISGHATLYWYQQILGQGPKLLIQFQNNGVVDDSQLPKDRFSAERLKGVDSTLKIQPAKLEDSAVYLCASSLVYGDGTDTQYFGPGTRLTVL.

This sequence joins TRBV6-5 and TRBJ2-7, with TRBD2 as a possible D gene (5 bases). This CDR3 spans 16 amino acids. Germline loops: CDR1 MNHEY, CDR2 SVGAGI. V was clipped by 4 bases and J by 5 bases, with 21 bases between them. CDR3 nucleotide sequence: TGTGCCAGCAGTTCTCGATGGACTCCCCTGGTAGACGAGCAGTACTTC. Its translation is CASSSRWTPLVDEQYF.

This chain connects TRBV2 to TRBJ2-1; unclear D gene. Germline CDR1 reads SNHLY; CDR2 reads FYNNEI. The CDR3 contains 12 residues. Trimming shortened V by 1 base and J by 10 bases, and 8 bases separated the two germline ends. CDR3 in amino acids: CASSEGSYEQFF. CDR3 nucleotide sequence: TGTGCCAGCAGTGAAGGAAGCTACGAGCAGTTCTTC.

The CDR3 DNA reads TGCAGCGTTGAAGAAATTGTAGCGGGAGGGCCGGGCAATGAGCAGTTCTTC. This sequence encodes CSVEEIVAGGPGNEQFF. The chain links TRBV29-1 to TRBJ2-1; TRBD2 aligns across 11 bases. Trimming cost V 0 bases and J 6 bases; bases outside gene matches: 10. This CDR3 is 17 amino acids long. Germline V gene data show CDR1 as SQVTM and CDR2 as ANQGSEA.

The rearrangement joins TRBV29-1 to TRBJ1-2; D perhaps matches TRBD1 (6 bases). In germline, CDR1 is SQVTM, CDR2 ANQGSEA. V was shortened by 6 bases and J by 6 bases, with 17 bases between the two germline ends. This CDR3 region has 13 residues. CDR3 bases: TGCAGCGTCGCGGACAGCATGATCAATGGCTACACCTTC. It codes for CSVADSMINGYTF. The whole variable domain, remainder taken from reference TRBV29-1 and TRBJ1-2, is SAVISQKPSRDICQRGTSLTIQCQVDSQVTMMFWYRQQPGQSLTLIATANQGSEATYESGFVIDKFPISRPNLTFSTLTVSNMSPEDSSIYLCSVADSMINGYTFGSGTRLTVV.

J is TRBJ2-3 and V is TRBV19; D gene ambiguous. From germline, CDR1 is LNHDA and CDR2 SQIVND (reference sequence). V was cut by 2 bases and J by 2 bases, with 11 bases left in between. The CDR3 has 15 residues. CDR3 sequence (DNA): TGTGCCAGTAGTATAAATTACGCCTACACAGATACGCAGTATTTT. Protein: CASSINYAYTDTQYF.

The chain recombines TRBV19 with TRBJ2-1; 8 nucleotides match TRBD2. Looked up from germline, CDR1 is LNHDA and CDR2 is SQIVND (reference sequence). V was clipped by 5 bases and J by 2 bases; unmatched bases: 8. The CDR3 runs 16 residues. CDR3 bases: TGTGCCAGTAGTCCCGTTGGGACTAGGGCCTACAATGAGCAGTTCTTC. Its protein is CASSPVGTRAYNEQFF.

V and J are TRBV7-9 and TRBJ2-7; possibly TRBD2 for D (5 bases). Germline assignment: CDR1 SEHNR and CDR2 FQNEAQ (reference sequence). Trimming took off 5 bases at V and 5 bases at J, with 16 bases between the two ends. The CDR3 loop spans 14 amino acids. The CDR3 coding sequence is TGTGCCAGCAGCCCCACCTCGGGGTTCAACGAGCAGTACTTC. Its protein is CASSPTSGFNEQYF.

The chain joins TRBV5-1 to TRBJ1-2, with TRBD1 as a possible D gene (5 bases). V was shortened by 1 base and J by 0 bases, with 10 bases between the two germline ends. CDR1 and CDR2 from the germline V gene are SGHRS and YFSETQ. The CDR3 sequence is 15 residues long. The CDR3 sequence is CASSLSGPANYGYTF. In nucleotides, the CDR3 is TGCGCCAGCAGCTTGTCGGGGCCAGCTAACTATGGCTACACCTTC.

The V call is TRBV28, the J call TRBJ2-2; D unresolved. This CDR3 has 13 amino acids. V was shortened by 3 bases and J by 4 bases, with 6 bases between the two germline ends. The V gene's germline CDR1 is MDHEN and CDR2 SYDVKM. CDR3 coding DNA: TGTGCCAGCAGTTTTTCTAGCACCGGGGAGCTGTTTTTT. Translated, it gives CASSFSSTGELFF.

The genes are TRBV7-3 and TRBJ2-1, with 10 bases lining up with TRBD2. This CDR3 has 15 amino acids. In germline, CDR1 is SGHTA, CDR2 FQGTGA. The ends lost 4 bases at V and 7 bases at J; junction bases unmatched: 7. CDR3 sequence (DNA): TGTGCCAGCAGCTCTGGACTAGCGGCAATGAATGAGCAGTTCTTC. Residues: CASSSGLAAMNEQFF.

This rearrangement joins TRBV6-1 to TRBJ1-1; D possibly corresponds to TRBD1 (6 bases). V was cut by 6 bases and J by 4 bases, with 12 bases left in between. This CDR3 spans 13 amino acids. In germline, CDR1 is MNHNS, CDR2 SASEGT. The chain's CDR3 is CASSLRGATEAFF. The CDR3 bases are TGTGCCAGCAGCTTACGGGGGGCCACTGAAGCTTTCTTT.

The chain has TRBV11-1 and TRBJ2-5; 9 positions agree with TRBD2. The ends lost 1 base at V and 4 bases at J; junction bases unmatched: 13. The CDR3 spans 18 residues. Germline CDR1 and CDR2: SGHAT and FQDESV (reference sequence). The CDR3 spells CASSLVGLAGIFGETQYF. As DNA, the CDR3 is TGTGCCAGCAGCTTAGTTGGCCTAGCGGGAATTTTCGGAGAGACCCAGTACTTC.

The genes are TRBV7-2 and TRBJ2-5; perhaps TRBD1 as D (6 bases). CDR1 is SGHTA, CDR2 FQGNSA, per germline. The length of the CDR3 is 11 residues. Trimming shortened V by 10 bases and J by 5 bases, and 11 bases separated the two germline ends. The chain's CDR3 is CATTGTETQYF. The DNA of the CDR3 is TGTGCCACCACAGGGACGGAGACCCAGTACTTC. Full variable domain (outside the CDR3, taken from reference TRBV7-2 and TRBJ2-5): GAGVSQSPSNKVTEKGKDVELRCDPISGHTALYWYRQSLGQGLEFLIYFQGNSAPDKSGLPSDRFSAERTGGSVSTLTIQRTQQEDSAVYLCATTGTETQYFGPGTRLLVL.

This rearrangement joins TRBV12-5 to TRBJ2-5, with 9 bases that match TRBD1. V was clipped by 6 bases and J by 5 bases; unmatched bases: 16. Germline lookup yields CDR1 LGHNT and CDR2 FRNRAP. The CDR3 length is 17 residues. CDR3 sequence: CASGKGTGYGGRETQYF. Written as DNA, the CDR3 is TGTGCTAGTGGAAAAGGGACAGGGTATGGTGGCAGGGAGACCCAGTACTTC.

This chain connects TRBV6-1 to TRBJ1-3; D gene uncertain. Germline loops: CDR1 MNHNS, CDR2 SASEGT. V dropped 2 bases and J dropped 4 bases, with 3 bases sitting between them. This CDR3 spans 12 amino acids. CDR3 in amino acids: CASSEQGNTIYF. The CDR3 bases are TGTGCCAGCAGTGAACAGGGAAACACCATATATTTT.

The V and J genes are TRBV28 and TRBJ1-5, with D possibly matching TRBD1 (6 bases). The length of the CDR3 is 15 residues. Trimming left V 2 bases short and J 1 base short, with 9 bases between. From germline, CDR1 is MDHEN and CDR2 SYDVKM. The CDR3 DNA is TGTGCCAGCAGTTTACAGGGGCTGAGCAATCAGCCCCAGCATTTT. Translated, it gives CASSLQGLSNQPQHF.

This clone appeared a few times. The gene calls are TRBV28 and TRBJ1-5; no clear D gene. This CDR3 is built from 14 residues. The germline CDR1 and CDR2 sequences are MDHEN and SYDVKM. V lost 7 bases and J lost 5, with 15 bases in between. CDR3 bases: TGTGCCAGCACTCCCACCAGCGGGCATCAGCCCCAGCATTTT. This codes for CASTPTSGHQPQHF.

This clone was seen at least ten times. The J gene is TRBJ2-5, the V gene TRBV7-9; 9 nucleotides align to TRBD1. Trimming removed 5 bases from V and 4 bases from J; junction bases left unmatched: 14. Germline CDR1 and CDR2: SEHNR and FQNEAQ (reference sequence). The CDR3 totals 17 residues. Here the CDR3 DNA reads TGTGCCAGCAGCGAAGGACAGGGGTGGAGTTTAGGAGAGACCCAGTACTTC. Amino acid sequence: CASSEGQGWSLGETQYF.

This clone appeared once. The chain has TRBV28 and TRBJ1-1; TRBD1 might be the D (6 bases). Germline V gene lookup returns CDR1 MDHEN and CDR2 SYDVKM. V was pared by 7 bases and J by 6 bases, with 15 bases between. The CDR3 runs to 13 residues. CDR3 in DNA: TGTGCCAGCATTCCGCCCGGGGGCGCTGAAGCTTTCTTT. Translating gives CASIPPGGAEAFF.

This clone is medium-sized within its sample. Other nucleotide sequences in the sample specify the same CDR3. The chain recombines TRBV6-1 with TRBJ1-2, with a tentative D call TRBD1 (6 bases). V was cut by 4 bases and J by 4 bases, with 16 bases left in between. This CDR3 has 15 amino acids. The V gene's germline CDR1 is MNHNS and CDR2 SASEGT. The DNA for the CDR3 is TGTGCCAGCAGTGGAGGAGGACAGTCTTTCTATGGCTACACCTTC. It encodes CASSGGGQSFYGYTF.

Here the CDR3 reads CSVIPGRYEAFF. The CDR3 region has the DNA TGCAGCGTTATACCCGGCCGTTATGAAGCTTTCTTT. The rearrangement links TRBV29-1 to TRBJ1-1; D gene unclear. Germline CDR1 is SQVTM and CDR2 is ANQGSEA. V was cut by 5 bases and J by 7 bases, with 14 bases left in between. The CDR3 is 12 amino acids.

The chain employs TRBV5-6 and TRBJ2-1; D remains unclear. CDR1 and CDR2 from the germline V gene are SGHDT and YYEEEE. V was clipped by 2 bases and J by 8 bases, with 8 bases between them. The CDR3 runs to 12 residues. The CDR3 sequence is CASSFNHYEQFF. CDR3 sequence (DNA): TGTGCCAGCAGCTTTAACCATTATGAGCAGTTCTTC.

The chain employs TRBV9 and TRBJ1-2; D uncertain. CDR3 size: 16 residues. V was cut by 3 bases and J by 6 bases, with 21 bases left in between. Germline V lookup: CDR1 SGDLS, CDR2 YYNGEE. The CDR3 protein is CASSESLVNRVHGYTF. The CDR3 nucleotides read TGTGCCAGCAGCGAATCACTGGTGAACCGGGTCCATGGCTACACCTTC. Variable domain in full (rest from reference TRBV9 and TRBJ1-2): DSGVTQTPKHLITATGQRVTLRCSPRSGDLSVYWYQQSLDQGLQFLIQYYNGEERAKGNILERFSAQQFPDLHSELNLSSLELGDSALYFCASSESLVNRVHGYTFGSGTRLTVV.

The rearrangement links TRBV28 to TRBJ1-2; possibly TRBD1 for D (6 bases). This CDR3 is 15 amino acids long. V shed 6 bases and J shed 3 bases, with 17 bases lying between them. Looked up from germline, CDR1 is MDHEN and CDR2 is SYDVKM. CDR3 sequence: CASSIAGERDYGYTF. In DNA, the CDR3 is TGTGCCAGCAGCATCGCAGGGGAAAGGGACTATGGCTACACCTTC.

The chain couples TRBV5-1 to TRBJ2-7; the match to TRBD1 covers 9 bases. The V segment lost 3 bases and the J segment 6 bases; nucleotides outside the gene matches: 16. CDR1 and CDR2 (germline): SGHRS, YFSETQ. This CDR3 comprises 17 residues. This CDR3 reads CASSSLGGGQGSREQYF. CDR3 coding DNA: TGCGCCAGCAGCTCCCTTGGGGGGGGACAGGGTTCGCGCGAGCAGTACTTC. The variable domain in full, with the rest retrieved from reference TRBV5-1 and TRBJ2-7, is KAGVTQTPRYLIKTRGQQVTLSCSPISGHRSVSWYQQTPGQGLQFLFEYFSETQRNKGNFPGRFSGRQFSNSRSEMNVSTLELGDSALYLCASSSLGGGQGSREQYFGPGTRLTVT.